The sequence of this T cell receptor beta chain was determined in a study of blood T cell repertoires in COVID-19. Study information: The United States, Italy and Spain provided the acute and convalescent COVID-19 samples.

The junction had 9 bases not matched to a gene; V was cut back by 8 bases and J by 0 bases. CDR3 length equals 18 residues. Germline CDR1 and CDR2: MDHEN and SYDVKM. In the authors' methods: Reference gene primer amplification gave estimated nucleated cell counts. Sequenced by immunoSEQ multiplex PCR; TCRdb stores in-frame clones only, minus some. V and J calls and clone size are those listed in that table; D and trimming were worked out from the DNA. This sample has around 300,000 clones, with about 88% found just once. The receptor comes from a woman in her forties or fifties who had recovered from COVID-19. Sequenced input: PBMCs or T cells enriched from blood (not recorded which). The V gene is TRBV28, the J gene TRBJ2-6; 11 bases are a match to TRBD2. The CDR3 protein is CASSSLAGGDSGANVLTF. The CDR3 nucleotides read TGTGCCAGCTCTAGCTTAGCGGGGGGGGACTCTGGGGCCAACGTCCTGACTTTC.